A single sample is the source of the 10 T cell receptor beta chains below, sequenced in a study of blood T cell repertoires in COVID-19. Some clones are missing from TCRdb's copy, which holds only in-frame ones; the method was immunoSEQ multiplex PCR. The table shows a few hundred thousand clones, with more than 70% occurring only once. The specimen sequenced was peripheral blood. All receptors derive from a man aged 18 to 29 who had recovered from COVID-19.

This clone was seen just once. V usage is TRBV30 and J usage is TRBJ1-1; D is unresolved. The V end lost 3 bases, the J end lost 5 bases, and 13 bases lay between the germline ends. The germline V gene has CDR1 GTSNPN and CDR2 SVGIG (reference sequence). The CDR3 totals 13 residues. In nucleotides, the CDR3 is TGTGCCTGGAGGCCCGGGCCGGGGACTGAAGCTTTCTTT. As protein: CAWRPGPGTEAFF.

This clone occurred a few times. The chain recombines TRBV10-1 with TRBJ2-7; tentative D call: TRBD1 (5 bases). V lost 5 bases and J lost 3, with 11 bases in between. CDR3 length: 13 amino acids. Germline assignment: CDR1 WNHNN and CDR2 SYGVQD (reference sequence). CDR3 bases: TGCGCCAGCAGTTCAGGGCCCAACTACGAGCAGTACTTC. It is translated as CASSSGPNYEQYF.

The genes are TRBV19 and TRBJ2-5, with D possibly being TRBD1 (5 bases). Germline CDR1 reads LNHDA; CDR2 reads SQIVND (reference sequence). The CDR3 extends over 13 amino acids. Trimming stripped 7 bases from V and 3 bases from J, with 12 bases between. CDR3 sequence reads: CASKSQGKETQYF. CDR3 in DNA: TGTGCCAGTAAGAGCCAGGGTAAAGAGACCCAGTACTTC. Filled out from reference TRBV19 and TRBJ2-5, the complete variable domain reads DGGITQSPKYLFRKEGQNVTLSCEQNLNHDAMYWYRQDPGQGLRLIYYSQIVNDFQKGDIAEGYSVSREKKESFPLTVTSAQKNPTAFYLCASKSQGKETQYFGPGTRLLVL.

CDR3 in DNA: TGTGCCAGCAGCCCCTTACAGGGATCCACTGAAGCTTTCTTT. It specifies CASSPLQGSTEAFF. The chain uses TRBV9 and TRBJ1-1; perhaps TRBD1 as D (6 bases). Germline CDR1 SGDLS, CDR2 YYNGEE. The CDR3 has 14 residues. Trimming took 4 bases from V and 4 from J, leaving 14 bases between them.

This chain joins TRBV5-1 and TRBJ1-2; 10 bases agree with TRBD1. CDR1 is SGHRS and CDR2 is YFSETQ in the germline V gene. Trimming cost V 4 bases and J 7 bases; bases outside gene matches: 10. This CDR3 comprises 15 residues. CDR3 protein: CASSHTTGGSFGYTF. In DNA, the CDR3 is TGCGCCAGCAGCCATACGACAGGGGGCTCTTTTGGCTACACCTTC.

The V and J genes are TRBV2 and TRBJ2-1, with TRBD1 as a possible D gene (6 bases). Per germline, CDR1 SNHLY and CDR2 FYNNEI. V was pared by 6 bases and J by 3 bases, with 24 bases between. The CDR3 runs 18 residues. Here the CDR3 reads CASSAPTIQGSNYNEQFF. CDR3 bases: TGTGCCAGCAGCGCACCAACCATACAGGGTTCGAACTACAATGAGCAGTTCTTC. Looking up the rest from reference TRBV2 and TRBJ2-1 gives the full variable domain: EPEVTQTPSHQVTQMGQEVILRCVPISNHLYFYWYRQILGQKVEFLVSFYNNEISEKSEIFDDQFSVERPDGSNFTLKIRSTKLEDSAMYFCASSAPTIQGSNYNEQFFGPGTRLTVL.

V gene TRBV5-1 combines with J gene TRBJ1-2; the D gene is possibly TRBD1 (6 bases). Germline CDR1 is SGHRS and CDR2 is YFSETQ. CDR3 length: 12 residues. V lost 3 bases to trimming and J lost 6 bases, with 9 bases between them. The CDR3 DNA reads as TGCGCCAGCAGCTCCGACAGGAATGGCTACACCTTC. This sequence encodes CASSSDRNGYTF.

The J gene is TRBJ1-2, the V gene TRBV4-2; D not certain. The CDR3 has 14 residues. Germline V CDR1 and CDR2: LGHNA, YNFKEQ. Trimming pared 3 bases from V and 2 bases from J, leaving 10 bases between. The CDR3 nucleotides are TGTGCCAGCAGCCAGGAACAGAAAAACTATGGCTACACCTTC. Its translation: CASSQEQKNYGYTF.

A single count supports this clone. The CDR3 loop reads CASSQSVTSGYNEQFF. CDR3 nucleotides: TGTGCCAGCAGCCAATCCGTCACTAGCGGTTACAATGAGCAGTTCTTC. The chain joins TRBV4-2 to TRBJ2-1, with 8 nucleotides matching TRBD2. V dropped 2 bases and J dropped 4; count of bases not matched to a gene: 7. Germline CDR1 reads LGHNA; CDR2 reads YNFKEQ. This CDR3 contains 16 residues.

V is TRBV19 and J is TRBJ1-6, with 7 bases that match TRBD1. The CDR3 extends over 14 amino acids. Germline trimming cut 7 bases from V and 9 bases from J; bases unmatched to any gene: 9. Germline V gives CDR1 LNHDA, CDR2 SQIVND (reference sequence). This CDR3 reads CASNDRAWGSPLHF. DNA for the CDR3: TGTGCCAGTAATGACAGGGCCTGGGGTTCACCCCTCCACTTT.